This T cell receptor (beta chain) came from a study of beta chain features in type 1 diabetes. CDR1 SGHRS and CDR2 YFSETQ come from the germline V gene. The germline V and J ends were trimmed by 4 bases and 5 bases, with 22 bases remaining between them. The CDR3 consists of 16 residues. Every donor provided one heparinised blood draw, which averaged around 120 mL. Reverse transcribing all isolated RNA meant expressed TCRB transcripts were sequenced. The table came from immunoSEQ multiplex PCR; TCRdb's copy has only in-frame clones and leaves some out. This table has over 200,000 clones, 11% appearing once. Points on this clone: The antigen is unknown.

The study's findings and limits: Cells carrying high TCR expression could end up over-represented when cDNA is sequenced. TCRB CDR3s were moderately but significantly shorter in Type 1 diabetes patients in all four CD4+ subsets.

The material sequenced was naive CD4+ T cells from blood. The rearrangement links TRBV5-1 to TRBJ2-7, with D possibly matching TRBD1 (6 bases). This sequence originates from a man aged 30 to 39 with type 1 diabetes. For the CDR3, the DNA is TGCGCCAGCAGCGGCGGACAGTTTAGGGGAGTCCACGAGCAGTACTTC. Amino acids: CASSGGQFRGVHEQYF.